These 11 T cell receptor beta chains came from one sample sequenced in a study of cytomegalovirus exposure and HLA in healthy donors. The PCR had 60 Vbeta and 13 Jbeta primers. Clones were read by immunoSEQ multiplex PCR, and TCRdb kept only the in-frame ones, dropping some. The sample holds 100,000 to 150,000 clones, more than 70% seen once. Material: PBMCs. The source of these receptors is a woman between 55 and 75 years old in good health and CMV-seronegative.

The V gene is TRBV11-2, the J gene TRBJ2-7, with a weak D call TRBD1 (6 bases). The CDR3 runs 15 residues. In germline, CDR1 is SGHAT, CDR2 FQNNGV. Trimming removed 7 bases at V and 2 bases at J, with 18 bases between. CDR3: CASNKDGTPPYEQYF. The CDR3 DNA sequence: TGTGCCAGCAACAAAGACGGGACACCCCCCTACGAGCAGTACTTC.

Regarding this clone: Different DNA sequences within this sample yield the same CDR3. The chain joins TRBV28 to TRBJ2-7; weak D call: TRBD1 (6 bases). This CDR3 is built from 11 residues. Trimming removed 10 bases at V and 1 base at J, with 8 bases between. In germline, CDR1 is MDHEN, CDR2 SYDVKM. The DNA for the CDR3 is TGTGCCACTCAGGGGTCCTACGAGCAGTACTTC. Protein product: CATQGSYEQYF.

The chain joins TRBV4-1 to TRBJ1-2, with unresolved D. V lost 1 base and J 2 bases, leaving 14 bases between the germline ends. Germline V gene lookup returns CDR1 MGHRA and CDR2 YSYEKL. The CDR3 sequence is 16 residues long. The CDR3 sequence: CASSQGLEGQNYGYTF. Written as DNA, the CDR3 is TGCGCCAGCAGCCAAGGCTTGGAGGGCCAGAACTATGGCTACACCTTC.

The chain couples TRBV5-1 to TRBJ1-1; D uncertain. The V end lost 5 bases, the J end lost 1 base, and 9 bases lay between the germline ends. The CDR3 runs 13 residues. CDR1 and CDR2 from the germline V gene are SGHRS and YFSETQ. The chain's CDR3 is CASRNFQNTEAFF. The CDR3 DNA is TGCGCCAGCAGAAATTTCCAGAACACTGAAGCTTTCTTT.

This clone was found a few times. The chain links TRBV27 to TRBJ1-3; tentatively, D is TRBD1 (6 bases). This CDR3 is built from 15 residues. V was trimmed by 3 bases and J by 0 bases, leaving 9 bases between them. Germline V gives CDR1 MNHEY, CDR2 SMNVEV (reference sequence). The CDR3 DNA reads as TGTGCCAGCAGTTTCGACAGGAGCTCTGGAAACACCATATATTTT. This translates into CASSFDRSSGNTIYF.

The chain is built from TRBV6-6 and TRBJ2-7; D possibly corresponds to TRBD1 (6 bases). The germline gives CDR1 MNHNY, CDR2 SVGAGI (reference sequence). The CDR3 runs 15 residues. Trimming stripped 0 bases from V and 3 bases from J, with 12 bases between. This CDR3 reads CASSYSGAGVYEQYF. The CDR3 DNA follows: TGTGCCAGCAGTTACTCAGGGGCAGGGGTCTACGAGCAGTACTTC.

CDR3 loop: CASSFARTDTQYF. In nucleotides, the CDR3 is TGTGCCAGCAGTTTCGCGCGAACAGATACGCAGTATTTT. This chain connects TRBV28 to TRBJ2-3; D is uncertain. CDR1 and CDR2 from the germline V gene are MDHEN and SYDVKM. The CDR3 is 13 residues long. The V end lost 3 bases, the J end lost 3 bases, and 7 bases lay between the germline ends.

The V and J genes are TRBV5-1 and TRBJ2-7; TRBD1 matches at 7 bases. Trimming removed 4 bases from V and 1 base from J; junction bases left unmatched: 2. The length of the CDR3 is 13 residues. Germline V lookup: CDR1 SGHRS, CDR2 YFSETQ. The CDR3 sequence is CASSTDRSYEQYF. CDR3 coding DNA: TGCGCCAGCAGCACGGACAGGTCCTACGAGCAGTACTTC.

The DNA for the CDR3 is TGTGCCAGCTCACCACCTCCTGACACTGAAGCTTTCTTT. It codes for CASSPPPDTEAFF. V gene TRBV18 combines with J gene TRBJ1-1; D unclear. Trimming took off 0 bases at V and 3 bases at J, with 5 bases between the two ends. Germline lookup yields CDR1 KGHSH and CDR2 LQKENI. This CDR3 has 13 residues.

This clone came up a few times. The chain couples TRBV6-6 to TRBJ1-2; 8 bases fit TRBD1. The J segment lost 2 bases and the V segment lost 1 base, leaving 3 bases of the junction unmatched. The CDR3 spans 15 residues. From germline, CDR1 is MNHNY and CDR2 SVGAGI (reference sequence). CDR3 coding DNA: TGTGCCAGCAGTTACTATACAGGGGGGAACTATGGCTACACCTTC. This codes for CASSYYTGGNYGYTF.

Here the CDR3 DNA reads TGCGCCAGCAGCCAAGATACGCTAGCGGGAGGGTACGAGCAGTACTTC. This gives the protein CASSQDTLAGGYEQYF. V gene TRBV4-1 combines with J gene TRBJ2-5; 12 bases are shared with TRBD2. With the DNA end fitting TRBJ2-7 better, the J assignment may be wrong. The CDR3 has 16 residues. Germline CDR1 and CDR2: MGHRA and YSYEKL.